The TCR beta chain under discussion was sequenced for a study of blood T cells in healthy people across ages. Broader study findings: No conclusive comparison of naive versus antigen-experienced cells was possible with unsorted PBMCs. In long-lived donors, naive CD4+ cell counts and diversity exceeded those of aged donors.

Trimming stripped 4 bases from V and 7 bases from J, with 11 bases between. Germline CDR1 and CDR2: KGHSY and FQNENV. The length of the CDR3 is 12 residues. About this clonotype: The antigen remains unidentified.

PCR was performed a second time for about 6 to 11 cycles using a sample-barcoded 5' primer and a J-beta primer mix. TCRdb ran MiXCR on the 5' RACE reads and lists one entry per CDR3 protein. This sample has 650,000 to 800,000 distinct CDR3 sequences, with approximately 44% found just once. V usage is TRBV16 and J usage is TRBJ2-7; D ambiguous. Sample: blood. This TCR came from a man aged 60 to 75 in good health. CDR3 in DNA: TGTGCCAGCAGCCGTGGGCCTTGGGAGCAGTACTTC. Amino acids: CASSRGPWEQYF. The whole variable domain, filled in from reference TRBV16 and TRBJ2-7, reads GEEVAQTPKHLVRGEGQKAKLYCAPIKGHSYVFWYQQVLKNEFKFLISFQNENVFDETGMPKERFSAKCLPNSPCSLEIQATKLEDSAVYFCASSRGPWEQYFGPGTRLTVT.